Listed below are T cell receptor beta chains from one sample, sequenced in a study of long-term antiretroviral therapy in people with HIV. Profiling relied on immunoSEQ multiplex PCR, and the TCRdb table lists in-frame clones only, not all of them. The sample comprises 25,000 to 40,000 clones, 95% to 97% of which are singletons, and under 2.5% rests with the top ten. The sample consisted of unsorted PBMCs, taken 6.6 years after starting antiretroviral therapy. The receptors come from a man younger than 40 with HIV. Both conserved end residues are part of each CDR3. The D gene is left open where the match is weak.

d_call v_call cdr3_length cdr3_aa
. TRBV15 14 CATSSLGSYTEAFF
. TRBV9 15 CASSVAAGSGETQYF
TRBD1 TRBV9 15 CASSVDQGADYGYTF
. TRBV6-5 13 CASSYLRETEQYF
TRBD2 TRBV27 16 CASRISGRAVKNIQYF
. TRBV7-6 11 CASSRVTEAFF
. TRBV5-1 18 CASSFGGGTEDFTDTQYF
. TRBV19 13 CASSSQPNTEAFF
. TRBV9 15 CASSKGGGNNYGYTF
TRBD1 TRBV23-1 18 CASTVRGPCLYSNQPQHF
TRBD2 TRBV7-3 15 CASSRSGTSYNEQFF
. TRBV6-6 15 CASRRQDSNTGELFF
. TRBV9 13 CASSVALSYGYTF
. TRBV7-9 13 CASTNSPSYGYTF
. TRBV6-6 10 CASSTTQAFF
. TRBV18 14 CASSWDTSTDTQYF
TRBD1 TRBV5-1 14 CASSLEGGVETQYF
. TRBV12-5 18 CASGLVLSPAISYNEQFF
TRBD1 TRBV25-1 17 CASSPRGTGARRETQYF
. TRBV5-5 13 CASSLGARETQYF
. TRBV4-1 15 CASSQERTVNQPQHF
. TRBV11-2 14 CASSLQGGQETQYF
. TRBV19 11 CASSIAETQYF
. TRBV7-4 14 CASSGRVSNQPQHF
. TRBV14 16 CASSQGGGLWADTQYF
. TRBV7-2 14 CASSPGRGWETQYF
. TRBV30 11 CAWTVSYEQYF